This entry features one T cell receptor beta chain sequence. What it binds is unknown. The authors divided CD4+ cells into CD45RA+ naive and CD45RA-negative memory subsets. These data originate in a study of shared clonotypes between healthy human individuals. Study findings and constraints: Genetic and exposure-history diversity was limited by the small donor number. Larger estimated richness was generally seen in naive subsets than in memory subsets.

The V gene lost 5 bases and the J gene lost 4 bases, with 14 bases spanning the gap. The CDR3 spans 14 residues. Germline CDR1 reads MNHEY; CDR2 reads SVGAGI. Study processing details: ImmunoSEQ output lacked quality scores and full-length reads, limiting matched filtering. Sequenced by immunoSEQ multiplex PCR; TCRdb stores in-frame clones only, minus some. From that table come the V and J calls and clone size; the DNA was used to work out D and trimming. The profile covers approximately 500,000 clones, with 90% to 96% appearing a single time and about 0.054% taken by the ten largest. The sequenced sample consisted of naive CD4+ T cells sorted from blood. The subset was: CD45RA+ positively selected. The chain has TRBV6-5 and TRBJ1-2, with D possibly being TRBD1 (6 bases). This clonotype was obtained from a woman in her 30s in good health. The CDR3 spells CASSNNRDGYGYTF. The CDR3 DNA reads TGTGCCAGCAGTAACAACAGGGATGGCTATGGCTACACCTTC.